The 27 T cell receptor beta chains below all came from one sample that was sequenced in a study of cytomegalovirus exposure and HLA in healthy donors. Using immunoSEQ multiplex PCR, the repertoire was profiled, and TCRdb retains in-frame clones only, with some absent. The data contain 100,000 to 150,000 clones, around 90% of them singletons. Sequenced sample: PBMCs. The receptor source for this set is a woman aged 18-35 years in good health and CMV-seronegative.

CDR3 nucleotides: TGTGCCAGCACCGCCGGGACAGGGGTATCTAACTATGGCTACACCTTC. Its translation is CASTAGTGVSNYGYTF. V usage is TRBV13 and J usage is TRBJ1-2, with 10 bases lining up with TRBD1. The J segment lost 0 bases and the V segment lost 7 bases, leaving 8 bases of the junction unmatched. CDR1 and CDR2 (germline): PRHDT, FYEKMQ (reference sequence). The CDR3 extends over 16 amino acids.

This clone has a handful of counts. CDR3 amino acids: CASSERGQGVEPQHF. CDR3 bases: TGTGCCAGCAGCGAGAGGGGACAGGGGGTCGAGCCCCAGCATTTT. The chain carries TRBV7-9 and TRBJ1-5, with 11 positions matching TRBD1. The CDR3 contains 15 residues. The junction had 8 bases not matched to a gene; V was cut back by 5 bases and J by 8 bases. Germline CDR1 SEHNR, CDR2 FQNEAQ (reference sequence).

The gene calls are TRBV7-2 and TRBJ2-5, with D perhaps matching TRBD2 (5 bases). V lost 3 bases, J lost 1 base, and 21 bases lay in between. Germline lookup yields CDR1 SGHTA and CDR2 FQGNSA. The CDR3 consists of 18 residues. CDR3 residues: CASSFAAAGTLFQETQYF. In DNA form, the CDR3 reads TGTGCCAGCAGCTTTGCCGCGGCGGGCACCCTGTTCCAAGAGACCCAGTACTTC.

The V call is TRBV5-1, the J call TRBJ2-7; a weak D match, TRBD1 (6 bases). V was clipped by 4 bases and J by 5 bases, with 19 bases between them. CDR3 size: 15 residues. Per the germline V gene, CDR1 is SGHRS and CDR2 is YFSETQ. The DNA for the CDR3 is TGCGCCAGCAGCGGAAACACCCTACAGGGCCACGAGCAGTACTTC. Protein: CASSGNTLQGHEQYF.

The chain joins TRBV2 to TRBJ2-3, with D possibly being TRBD1 (5 bases). The CDR3 contains 15 residues. The V and J ends lost 3 bases and 2 bases respectively, with 12 bases between them. Germline V gene lookup returns CDR1 SNHLY and CDR2 FYNNEI. The DNA of the CDR3 is TGTGCCAGCAGTGAGGGGCAGACGTACACAGATACGCAGTATTTT. This sequence encodes CASSEGQTYTDTQYF.

The chain joins TRBV2 to TRBJ2-1, with D possibly TRBD2 on 5 matching bases. Germline values: CDR1 SNHLY, CDR2 FYNNEI. The germline V and J ends were trimmed by 4 bases and 7 bases, with 8 bases remaining between them. The CDR3 contains 12 residues. The CDR3 DNA follows: TGTGCCAGCAGTGGGCAGCGGAATGAGCAGTTCTTC. As protein: CASSGQRNEQFF.

The chain joins TRBV11-3 to TRBJ2-2, with 8 bases lining up with TRBD2. The CDR3 covers 16 residues. Germline-derived CDR1 and CDR2 are SGHNT and YENEEA. Trimming at V came to 3 bases and at J to 4 bases, leaving 7 bases not matched to a gene. CDR3 residues: CASSFTGTSATGELFF. CDR3 nucleotide sequence: TGTGCCAGCAGCTTTACCGGGACTAGTGCCACCGGGGAGCTGTTTTTT.

The chain is built from TRBV28 and TRBJ2-7; D ambiguous. This CDR3 spans 14 amino acids. The V and J ends lost 4 bases and 3 bases respectively, with 13 bases between them. Germline CDR1 is MDHEN and CDR2 is SYDVKM. The CDR3: CASSSLSIIYEQYF. The CDR3 DNA is TGTGCCAGCAGTTCCCTTAGTATTATCTACGAGCAGTACTTC.

Details on this clone: A read error may account for a junction end that differs from germline. The rearrangement links TRBV11-2 to TRBJ1-1, with unresolved D. Germline V CDR1 and CDR2: SGHAT, FQNNGV. The CDR3 sequence is 13 residues long. The CDR3 coding sequence is TGTGCCAGCATCTTAATACAGAACACTGAAGCTTTCTTT. Protein product: CASILIQNTEAFF.

The chain combines TRBV11-2 with TRBJ2-7; D is possibly TRBD2 (7 bases). The length of the CDR3 is 16 residues. Between the trimmed V and J ends, which lost 10 bases and 3 bases, there was a span of 25 bases. CDR1 is SGHAT and CDR2 is FQNNGV in the germline V gene. CDR3 in amino acids: CATIDLGGASGYEQYF. In DNA form, the CDR3 reads TGTGCCACCATAGACTTGGGGGGGGCTTCCGGCTACGAGCAGTACTTC. The variable domain in full, completed from reference TRBV11-2 and TRBJ2-7, reads EAGVAQSPRYKIIEKRQSVAFWCNPISGHATLYWYQQILGQGPKLLIQFQNNGVVDDSQLPKDRFSAERLKGVDSTLKIQPAKLEDSAVYLCATIDLGGASGYEQYFGPGTRLTVT.

V usage is TRBV14 and J usage is TRBJ1-6; perhaps TRBD1 as D (5 bases). CDR1 is SGHDN, CDR2 FVKESK, per germline. The CDR3 consists of 18 residues. The V end lost 2 bases, the J end lost 0 bases, and 14 bases lay between the germline ends. CDR3 region: CASSQKQVILSYNSPLHF. In nucleotides, the CDR3 is TGTGCCAGCAGCCAAAAACAGGTCATCCTCTCCTATAATTCACCCCTCCACTTT. Supplemented by reference TRBV14 and TRBJ1-6, the full variable domain reads EAGVTQFPSHSVIEKGQTVTLRCDPISGHDNLYWYRRVMGKEIKFLLHFVKESKQDESGMPNNRFLAERTGGTYSTLKVQPAELEDSGVYFCASSQKQVILSYNSPLHFGNGTRLTVT.

CDR3 in amino acids: CASPDLAGDPETQYF. CDR3 sequence (DNA): TGTGCCAGCCCCGATCTAGCGGGAGATCCAGAGACCCAGTACTTC. J is TRBJ2-5 and V is TRBV19, with 10 bases that match TRBD2. V lost 9 bases and J lost 4; bases outside the gene matches: 11. Per the germline V gene, CDR1 is LNHDA and CDR2 is SQIVND (reference sequence). CDR3 length equals 15 residues.

The rearrangement joins TRBV6-4 to TRBJ1-5, with a tentative D call TRBD1 (6 bases). The germline V and J ends were trimmed by 3 bases and 2 bases, with 11 bases remaining between them. The germline CDR1 and CDR2 sequences are MRHNA and SNTAGT. The CDR3 has 15 amino acids. CDR3 nucleotides: TGTGCCAGCAGTGAGGCGGCAGGGGGCAATCAGCCCCAGCATTTT. This sequence encodes CASSEAAGGNQPQHF.

V is TRBV6-5 and J is TRBJ2-1; D might be TRBD1 (5 bases). The CDR3 is made up of 13 amino acids. Germline V lookup: CDR1 MNHEY, CDR2 SVGAGI. V gave up 6 bases and J gave up 6 bases, with 12 bases separating them. CDR3 region: CASRRQGLNEQFF. DNA for the CDR3: TGTGCCAGCAGGAGGCAGGGCCTCAATGAGCAGTTCTTC.

The V call is TRBV7-3, the J call TRBJ2-2, with 11 bases that match TRBD1. V lost 4 bases to trimming and J lost 7 bases; unmatched junction nucleotides: 2. The CDR3 is made up of 14 amino acids. Looked up from germline, CDR1 is SGHTA and CDR2 is FQGTGA. CDR3 sequence (DNA): TGTGCCAGCAGCTGGACAGGGGGCGTCGGGGAGCTGTTTTTT. Encoded protein: CASSWTGGVGELFF.

The chain recombines TRBV15 with TRBJ2-7; 7 bases are a match to TRBD1. The CDR3 runs 15 residues. The germline V gene has CDR1 LNHNV and CDR2 YYDKDF (reference sequence). Losses at the gene ends were 0 bases for V and 4 bases for J; bases not matched to a gene: 6. The CDR3 DNA reads TGTGCCACCAGCAGAGACCGACAGGGCGAGTACGAGCAGTACTTC. It is translated as CATSRDRQGEYEQYF.

This chain uses TRBV7-6 with TRBJ2-5; TRBD2 agrees at 13 bases. With 5 bases clipped from V and 4 bases from J, the junction kept 10 bases outside the gene matches. Germline V gene lookup returns CDR1 SGHVS and CDR2 FNYEAQ. The CDR3 is 17 amino acids. The CDR3 region has the DNA TGTGCCAGCAGCCCCGGACTAGCGGGGGCCTTTCTAGAGACCCAGTACTTC. The encoded protein is CASSPGLAGAFLETQYF.

The chain is built from TRBV19 and TRBJ1-5; tentative D call: TRBD1 (5 bases). The ends were cut back, 6 bases at V and 6 bases at J, with 12 bases in the middle. Per the germline V gene, CDR1 is LNHDA and CDR2 is SQIVND (reference sequence). This CDR3 contains 13 residues. The CDR3 DNA sequence: TGTGCCAGTAGGGGGGTCGGGGGTCAGCCCCAGCATTTT. It codes for CASRGVGGQPQHF.

With regard to this clone: Other nucleotide sequences in the sample specify the same CDR3. This chain uses TRBV19 with TRBJ1-2; 9 bases agree with TRBD1. Unmatched junction bases numbered 1, after V lost 5 bases and J lost 3 bases. Germline V gene sequence: CDR1 LNHDA, CDR2 SQIVND (reference sequence). There are 13 residues in the CDR3. The CDR3 sequence is CASSRTGDYGYTF. In nucleotides, the CDR3 is TGTGCCAGTAGTCGGACAGGGGACTATGGCTACACCTTC.

CDR3 protein: CASSPVGQGNEKLFF. In DNA, the CDR3 is TGTGCCAGCTCACCGGTGGGACAGGGTAATGAAAAACTGTTTTTT. The chain couples TRBV18 to TRBJ1-4, with 9 bases fitting TRBD1. V dropped 3 bases and J dropped 4; count of bases not matched to a gene: 3. CDR3 length: 15 amino acids. Germline V gene sequence: CDR1 KGHSH, CDR2 LQKENI.

The chain has TRBV7-2 and TRBJ2-7; 8 bases agree with TRBD1. The V gene's germline CDR1 is SGHTA and CDR2 FQGNSA. Unmatched junction bases numbered 10, after V lost 5 bases and J lost 4 bases. This CDR3 region has 15 residues. The CDR3 here is CASSPRTGYPYEQYF. CDR3 sequence (DNA): TGTGCCAGCAGCCCACGGACAGGGTACCCTTACGAGCAGTACTTC.

The rearrangement links TRBV5-1 to TRBJ1-2; D is unclear. The CDR3 has 13 amino acids. V dropped 2 bases and J dropped 8 bases, with 13 bases sitting between them. In germline, CDR1 is SGHRS, CDR2 YFSETQ. Written as DNA, the CDR3 is TGCGCCAGCAGCTTTGCGGGATCTGACGGCTACACCTTC. Its protein product is CASSFAGSDGYTF.

The chain joins TRBV7-9 to TRBJ2-7, with D possibly being TRBD2 (6 bases). Trimming cost V 1 base and J 3 bases, with 7 bases left between them. The CDR3 spans 13 residues. Per germline, CDR1 SEHNR and CDR2 FQNEAQ (reference sequence). The CDR3 is CASSLVGGYEQYF. The CDR3 DNA follows: TGTGCCAGCAGCTTAGTCGGGGGCTACGAGCAGTACTTC.

The chain carries TRBV27 and TRBJ2-7; 10 nucleotides align to TRBD1. J gave up 5 bases and V 4 bases, and 2 bases lay outside the gene matches. There are 13 residues in the CDR3. Germline-derived CDR1 and CDR2 are MNHEY and SMNVEV (reference sequence). The CDR3 DNA reads as TGTGCCAGCAGTTGGACAGGGGGACACGAGCAGTACTTC. Amino acid sequence: CASSWTGGHEQYF.

A single count supports this clone. The rearrangement links TRBV7-9 to TRBJ1-1; D might be TRBD1 (6 bases). CDR1 is SEHNR and CDR2 is FQNEAQ in the germline V gene (reference sequence). This CDR3 has 14 amino acids. Deletions cut 4 bases from V and 0 bases from J, with 9 bases between. Here the CDR3 reads CASSSQGLNTEAFF. The CDR3 nucleotides are TGTGCCAGCAGCTCACAGGGCCTGAACACTGAAGCTTTCTTT.

The rearrangement joins TRBV5-6 to TRBJ1-5, with 10 bases lining up with TRBD1. The length of the CDR3 is 15 residues. Unmatched junction bases numbered 3, after V lost 4 bases and J lost 2 bases. Germline V gives CDR1 SGHDT, CDR2 YYEEEE. The CDR3 region is CASSLGTGGNQPQHF. Written as DNA, the CDR3 is TGTGCCAGCAGCCTCGGGACAGGGGGCAATCAGCCCCAGCATTTT.

This clone was seen once. The chain joins TRBV9 to TRBJ1-1; 8 bases map to TRBD1. Germline-derived CDR1 and CDR2 are SGDLS and YYNGEE. The CDR3 length is 14 residues. J gave up 5 bases and V 3 bases, and 6 bases lay outside the gene matches. The CDR3 loop reads CASSGMTGATEAFF. CDR3 nucleotides: TGTGCCAGCAGCGGAATGACAGGGGCGACTGAAGCTTTCTTT.